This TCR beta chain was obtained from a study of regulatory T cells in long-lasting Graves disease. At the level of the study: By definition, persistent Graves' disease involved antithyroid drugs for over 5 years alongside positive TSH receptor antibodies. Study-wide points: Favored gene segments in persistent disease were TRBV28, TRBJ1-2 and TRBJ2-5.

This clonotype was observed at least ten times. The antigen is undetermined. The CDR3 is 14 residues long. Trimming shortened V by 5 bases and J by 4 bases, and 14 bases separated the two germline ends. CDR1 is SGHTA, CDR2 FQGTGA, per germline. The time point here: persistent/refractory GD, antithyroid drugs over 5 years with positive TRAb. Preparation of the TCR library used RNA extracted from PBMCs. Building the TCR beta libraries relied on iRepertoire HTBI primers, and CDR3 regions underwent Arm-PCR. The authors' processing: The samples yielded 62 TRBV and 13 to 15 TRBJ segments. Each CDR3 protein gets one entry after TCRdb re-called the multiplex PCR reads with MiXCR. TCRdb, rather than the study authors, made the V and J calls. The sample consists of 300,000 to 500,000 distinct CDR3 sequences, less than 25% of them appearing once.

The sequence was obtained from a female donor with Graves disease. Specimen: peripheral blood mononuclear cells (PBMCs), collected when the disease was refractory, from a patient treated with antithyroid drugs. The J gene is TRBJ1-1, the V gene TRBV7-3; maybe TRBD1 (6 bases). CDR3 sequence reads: CASSEGGSGTEAFF. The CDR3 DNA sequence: TGTGCCAGCAGCGAAGGGGGGAGCGGCACTGAAGCTTTCTTT.